This T cell receptor (beta chain) was captured in a study of blood T cell repertoires in COVID-19. This clone was counted only a few times. Original handling: It was from reference gene primer amplification that nucleated cell counts were estimated. Libraries were prepared by immunoSEQ multiplex PCR; TCRdb keeps only in-frame clonotypes and omits some of them. The D gene and trimming were derived from the DNA, and the V and J assignments and clone size from that table. Of about 220,000 clones in the sample, around 83% were seen once. Germline V gene lookup returns CDR1 MNHNS and CDR2 SASEGT. The CDR3 has 16 amino acids. After removal of 3 bases from V and 5 bases from J, the junction contained 7 bases not matched to a gene.

The sample taken for sequencing was peripheral blood. This TCR came from a woman aged 70 to 79 with COVID-19, enrolled during active disease. The V gene is TRBV6-1, the J gene TRBJ1-6, with 7 bases lining up with TRBD1. The CDR3 is CASSDQTGRHNSPLHF. CDR3 DNA sequence: TGTGCCAGCAGTGATCAGACAGGGAGGCATAATTCACCCCTCCACTTT.